This T cell receptor (beta chain) was captured in a study of cytomegalovirus exposure and HLA in healthy donors. Study as a whole: Tens of millions of unique TCRs from HLA-typed donors were held in an early data release.

This clone occurred a few times. Its target is not known. Study findings and constraints: Sequencing likely produced, as an artifact, a cluster of highly shared sequence variants. CMV serostatus was the only recorded immune exposure for donors. Presence/absence analyses supposed approximately even sequencing depth among donors.

The PCR ran on 60 Vbeta and 13 Jbeta primers. Measured with immunoSEQ multiplex PCR; TCRdb has only the in-frame clones, and not every one. The table lists around 130,000 clones, roughly 70% of them singletons. The sequence was collected from a woman aged 40 to 49 in good health and CMV-seropositive. Sequenced input: PBMCs.

The CDR3 region is CSVDGDSTAIGYTF. The CDR3 nucleotides read TGCAGCGTTGACGGGGATAGCACCGCTATTGGCTACACCTTC. The V gene is TRBV29-1, the J gene TRBJ1-2; no definite D call. V dropped 3 bases and J dropped 7 bases, with 18 bases sitting between them. Germline-derived CDR1 and CDR2 are SQVTM and ANQGSEA. The CDR3 has 14 amino acids.